A single T cell receptor beta chain is shown here with its context. What it recognizes is unknown. This CDR3 has 13 amino acids. The germline CDR1 and CDR2 sequences are SGDLS and YYNGEE. V gave up 0 bases and J gave up 8 bases, with 9 bases separating them. The sample originates from a study of STAT5B mutations in CD4+ large granular lymphocyte leukemia. Findings and caveats of the study: Patient CD4-sorted repertoires looked more clonal than healthy CD4+ repertoires, even without putative leukemic clones. Roughly a quarter of private leukemic clonotypes occurred rarely in other patients' non-leukemic repertoires.

Control samples were healthy donors' buffy coats. The method was immunoSEQ multiplex PCR; TCRdb's version includes in-frame clones alone and lacks a portion of them. The profile shows some 45,000 clones, approximately 83% of them singletons. Sample: CD4+ T cells from blood buffy coats. The rearrangement uses TRBV9 and TRBJ2-1, with no clear D. This TCR derives from a human donor in good health. CDR3 sequence reads: CASSVASGYEQFF. The DNA for the CDR3 is TGTGCCAGCAGCGTAGCTAGTGGCTATGAGCAGTTCTTC.